These 30 T cell receptor beta chains were all obtained from the same sample, sequenced in a study of blood T cell repertoires in COVID-19. Clones were read by immunoSEQ multiplex PCR, and TCRdb kept only the in-frame ones, dropping some. The sample contains 180,000 or so clones, roughly 89% of which appear only once. Sequencing was done on a sample of peripheral blood. Every receptor here comes from a man in his fifties or sixties with acute or convalescent COVID-19.

The V and J genes are TRBV28 and TRBJ1-4; D is possibly TRBD1 (6 bases). Looked up from germline, CDR1 is MDHEN and CDR2 is SYDVKM. This CDR3 region has 15 residues. The V end was cut by 5 bases, the J end by 8 bases, with 18 bases between. The CDR3 region is CASSVEQGIGEKLFF. CDR3 DNA: TGTGCCAGCAGTGTCGAGCAGGGGATCGGCGAAAAACTGTTTTTT.

The J gene is TRBJ2-3, the V gene TRBV6-5; TRBD2 matches 9 bases. This CDR3 contains 16 residues. The V gene end was trimmed by 0 bases and the J gene end by 4 bases; junction bases not matched to a gene: 5. Germline loops: CDR1 MNHEY, CDR2 SVGAGI. The CDR3 DNA reads TGTGCCAGCAGTTACTCGTCTAGCGGGGAAGCAGATACGCAGTATTTT. Amino acids: CASSYSSSGEADTQYF.

V and J are TRBV10-3 and TRBJ2-7, with a tentative D call TRBD2 (5 bases). The ends were cut back, 4 bases at V and 6 bases at J, with 13 bases in the middle. Per germline, CDR1 ENHRY and CDR2 SYGVKD. This CDR3 comprises 13 residues. CDR3 protein: CAISVATISEQYF. The CDR3 nucleotides read TGTGCCATCAGTGTAGCGACCATTTCCGAGCAGTACTTC.

J is TRBJ1-5 and V is TRBV19; 8 nucleotides line up with TRBD1. Germline V gives CDR1 LNHDA, CDR2 SQIVND (reference sequence). CDR3 length: 16 residues. Unmatched junction bases numbered 8, after V lost 5 bases and J lost 2 bases. The CDR3 reads CASSETGGGGNQPQHF. In DNA form, the CDR3 reads TGTGCCAGTAGTGAAACAGGGGGGGGCGGCAATCAGCCCCAGCATTTT.

The sample holds one count of this clone. The V call is TRBV7-9, the J call TRBJ2-5; a possible D gene is TRBD2 (5 bases). V lost 5 bases, J lost 9 bases, and 22 bases lay in between. Germline loops: CDR1 SEHNR, CDR2 FQNEAQ (reference sequence). This CDR3 is 15 amino acids long. DNA for the CDR3: TGTGCCAGCAGCCGAAAAGGCTTTAGCGTGTTTGCCCAGTACTTC. Amino acids: CASSRKGFSVFAQYF. Full variable domain (missing parts from reference TRBV7-9 and TRBJ2-5): DTGVSQNPRHKITKRGQNVTFRCDPISEHNRLYWYRQTLGQGPEFLTYFQNEAQLEKSRLLSDRFSAERPKGSFSTLEIQRTEQGDSAMYLCASSRKGFSVFAQYFGPGTRLLVL.

In DNA, the CDR3 is TGCGCCAGCAGCTCGGGACTAGCGGGAGGGTTGGAGACCCAGTACTTC. This encodes CASSSGLAGGLETQYF. The J gene is TRBJ2-5, the V gene TRBV5-1; 16 bases match TRBD2. There are 16 residues in the CDR3. Unmatched junction bases numbered 4, after V lost 3 bases and J lost 5 bases. Germline-derived CDR1 and CDR2 are SGHRS and YFSETQ.

The chain carries TRBV9 and TRBJ2-7; 11 bases map to TRBD2. The germline V gene encodes CDR1 SGDLS and CDR2 YYNGEE. V dropped 3 bases and J dropped 4; count of bases not matched to a gene: 6. This CDR3 is built from 15 residues. CDR3 sequence reads: CASSGTGTSGYEQYF. DNA of the CDR3: TGTGCCAGCAGCGGAACCGGGACTAGCGGTTACGAGCAGTACTTC.

In its sample, this clone was seen once. The rearrangement uses TRBV5-6 and TRBJ1-2; D is unresolved. V lost 3 bases and J 5 bases, leaving 14 bases between the germline ends. This CDR3 has 14 amino acids. CDR1 and CDR2 (germline): SGHDT, YYEEEE. The CDR3 loop reads CASSSGGRGYGYTF. CDR3 nucleotides: TGTGCCAGCAGCTCCGGTGGGAGAGGGTATGGCTACACCTTC.

This clone was recorded once. The gene calls are TRBV29-1 and TRBJ2-1, with D possibly matching TRBD1 (5 bases). The germline V gene has CDR1 SQVTM and CDR2 ANQGSEA. The V end was cut by 3 bases, the J end by 0 bases, with 9 bases between. CDR3 length: 14 amino acids. CDR3 loop: CSVDRDSSYNEQFF. The CDR3 coding sequence is TGCAGCGTTGACAGGGATAGCTCCTACAATGAGCAGTTCTTC.

A single count supports this clone. The chain employs TRBV5-1 and TRBJ1-1; D is perhaps TRBD1 (5 bases). This CDR3 has 13 residues. The germline V and J ends were trimmed by 2 bases and 1 base, with 6 bases remaining between them. Germline assignment: CDR1 SGHRS and CDR2 YFSETQ. The CDR3: CASSFDRNTEAFF. The CDR3 DNA reads as TGCGCCAGCAGCTTCGACAGGAACACTGAAGCTTTCTTT.

The chain carries TRBV4-1 and TRBJ1-4, with D possibly matching TRBD1 (6 bases). V lost 4 bases and J lost 6, with 12 bases in between. The CDR3 sequence is 14 residues long. Germline values: CDR1 MGHRA, CDR2 YSYEKL. Written as DNA, the CDR3 is TGCGCCAGCAGCCTACAGGGACACCATGAAAAACTGTTTTTT. It codes for CASSLQGHHEKLFF.

V is TRBV27 and J is TRBJ1-1, with a weak D call TRBD1 (5 bases). The CDR3 has 13 amino acids. Germline V gene lookup returns CDR1 MNHEY and CDR2 SMNVEV (reference sequence). V lost 5 bases to trimming and J lost 6 bases, with 13 bases between them. The CDR3 DNA follows: TGTGCCAGCAGTCCAAACCCAGGGTCTGAAGCTTTCTTT. Translated: CASSPNPGSEAFF.

This clone was seen a handful of times. This chain uses TRBV5-1 with TRBJ2-3, with D tentatively TRBD1 (5 bases). Germline CDR1 and CDR2: SGHRS and YFSETQ. The V and J ends lost 7 bases and 0 bases respectively, with 15 bases between them. The CDR3 is made up of 15 amino acids. CDR3 coding DNA: TGCGCCAGCCGCAGGGAAGCCTCTAGCACAGATACGCAGTATTTT. This sequence encodes CASRREASSTDTQYF.

This clone showed up just once. The rearrangement links TRBV10-2 to TRBJ2-3; 7 bases match TRBD1. Germline V lookup: CDR1 WSHSY, CDR2 SAAADI. The CDR3 consists of 14 residues. With V trimmed by 6 bases and J by 4 bases, 7 bases remained unmatched. As DNA, the CDR3 is TGCGCCAGCAGGTCGACAGGGTGGGCAGATACGCAGTATTTT. This codes for CASRSTGWADTQYF.

J is TRBJ2-1 and V is TRBV10-3; TRBD2 agrees at 9 bases. The germline V gene encodes CDR1 ENHRY and CDR2 SYGVKD. V trimming: 6 bases; J trimming: 0 bases; junction bases outside the gene matches: 9. The CDR3 length is 17 residues. In DNA form, the CDR3 reads TGTGCCATCAGCCAACAGCTTAGCGGGAGCTCCTACAATGAGCAGTTCTTC. Its protein product is CAISQQLSGSSYNEQFF.

The V call is TRBV9, the J call TRBJ1-1; TRBD1 agrees at 7 bases. Germline CDR1 SGDLS, CDR2 YYNGEE. V was pared by 3 bases and J by 8 bases, with 7 bases of the junction left unmatched. The CDR3 is 13 residues long. The CDR3 region is CASSAGDSLEAFF. In nucleotides, the CDR3 is TGTGCCAGCAGCGCCGGGGACAGTTTAGAAGCTTTCTTT.

J is TRBJ1-4 and V is TRBV6-6; no clear D. Trimming shortened V by 0 bases and J by 1 base, and 6 bases separated the two germline ends. Germline-derived CDR1 and CDR2 are MNHNY and SVGAGI (reference sequence). CDR3 length: 15 residues. CDR3 in DNA: TGTGCCAGCAGTTACTCAGAGGGAACTAATGAAAAACTGTTTTTT. Encoded protein: CASSYSEGTNEKLFF.

This chain joins TRBV19 and TRBJ2-2; 7 bases agree with TRBD2. J was trimmed by 4 bases and V by 5 bases; bases with no gene match: 4. There are 14 residues in the CDR3. Germline assignment: CDR1 LNHDA and CDR2 SQIVND (reference sequence). CDR3 amino acids: CASSGGRGTGELFF. CDR3 in DNA: TGTGCCAGTAGTGGCGGGAGAGGCACCGGGGAGCTGTTTTTT.

The CDR3 sequence: CASSFLHRTIGETQYF. CDR3 DNA: TGTGCCAGCAGTTTTCTCCACAGGACCATTGGGGAGACCCAGTACTTC. This chain connects TRBV6-2 or TRBV6-3 to TRBJ2-5; tentative D call: TRBD1 (5 bases). Germline loops: CDR1 MNHEY, CDR2 SVGEGT. V was pared by 4 bases and J by 5 bases, with 20 bases between. The CDR3 sequence is 16 residues long.

The chain combines TRBV3-1 (or the pseudogene TRBV3-2) with TRBJ2-3; D not certain. This CDR3 spans 14 amino acids. Trimming took 4 bases from V and 1 from J, leaving 9 bases between them. CDR1 is LGHDT, CDR2 YNNKEL, per germline (reference sequence). The CDR3 sequence: CASSLTGGTDTQYF. CDR3 nucleotide sequence: TGTGCCAGCAGCCTTACCGGAGGCACAGATACGCAGTATTTT.

The chain combines TRBV6-2 or TRBV6-3 with TRBJ2-7; 11 bases fit TRBD1. The CDR3 extends over 14 amino acids. J was trimmed by 4 bases and V by 4 bases; bases with no gene match: 3. Germline V gene lookup returns CDR1 MNHEY and CDR2 SVGEGT. The CDR3 DNA follows: TGTGCCAGCAGTTTGGACAGGGGGCTGTACGAGCAGTACGTC. Protein: CASSLDRGLYEQYV.

J is TRBJ2-5 and V is TRBV7-2; D not resolved. Germline V lookup: CDR1 SGHTA, CDR2 FQGNSA. The V end lost 1 base, the J end lost 0 bases, and 9 bases lay between the germline ends. The CDR3 runs to 15 residues. The CDR3 loop is CASSLGVAYQETQYF. The DNA of the CDR3 is TGTGCCAGCAGCTTAGGAGTTGCGTACCAAGAGACCCAGTACTTC.

This clone was counted a single time. CDR3 coding DNA: TGTGCCAGCAGTACGGGAGGGGTTAAGTCACCCCTCCACTTT. It codes for CASSTGGVKSPLHF. The chain has TRBV2 and TRBJ1-6; D is perhaps TRBD1 (5 bases). The length of the CDR3 is 14 residues. Trimming removed 5 bases from V and 10 bases from J, with 15 bases in between. Germline CDR1 and CDR2: SNHLY and FYNNEI.

This clone was found a few times. The chain recombines TRBV5-5 with TRBJ1-2; 8 positions agree with TRBD1. Trimming removed 2 bases from V and 4 bases from J; junction bases left unmatched: 10. Germline CDR1 is SGHKS and CDR2 is YYEKEE (reference sequence). This CDR3 is built from 16 residues. CDR3 nucleotides: TGTGCCAGCAGCTTTTACGGGACAGGCAACCTCTATGGCTACACCTTC. It translates to CASSFYGTGNLYGYTF.

The gene calls are TRBV28 and TRBJ2-7, with TRBD2 matching over 9 bases. The CDR3 runs to 17 residues. The ends lost 4 bases at V and 3 bases at J; junction bases unmatched: 13. Germline V CDR1 and CDR2: MDHEN, SYDVKM. CDR3 residues: CASSSPPRGAGGYEQYF. Written as DNA, the CDR3 is TGTGCCAGCAGTTCGCCGCCGCGGGGAGCGGGAGGCTACGAGCAGTACTTC.

The chain combines TRBV5-1 with TRBJ2-3; D perhaps matches TRBD2 (6 bases). The CDR3 is 16 amino acids. The V gene lost 4 bases and the J gene lost 2 bases, with 17 bases spanning the gap. The germline gives CDR1 SGHRS, CDR2 YFSETQ. The CDR3, as DNA: TGCGCCAGCAGCCCCGCGGGGAGGCGAAACACAGATACGCAGTATTTT. Translated, it gives CASSPAGRRNTDTQYF. Looking up the rest from reference TRBV5-1 and TRBJ2-3 gives the full variable domain: KAGVTQTPRYLIKTRGQQVTLSCSPISGHRSVSWYQQTPGQGLQFLFEYFSETQRNKGNFPGRFSGRQFSNSRSEMNVSTLELGDSALYLCASSPAGRRNTDTQYFGPGTRLTVL.

The V and J genes are TRBV27 and TRBJ2-5; 8 bases agree with TRBD2. The better agreement between TRBJ2-7 and the DNA end casts doubt on the J call. Germline CDR1 is MNHEY and CDR2 is SMNVEV (reference sequence). This CDR3 spans 18 amino acids. The CDR3 region has the DNA TGTGCCAGCGCTCAAGGGCCTAGCGGGTATCTCGGACGGGGCGAGCAGTACTTC. This gives the protein CASAQGPSGYLGRGEQYF.

This chain connects TRBV7-2 to TRBJ2-4; 9 nucleotides agree with TRBD1. The CDR3 contains 16 residues. With V trimmed by 0 bases and J by 3 bases, 3 bases remained unmatched. Germline V gene data show CDR1 as SGHTA and CDR2 as FQGNSA. CDR3 residues: CASSLAGQGGKNIQYF. DNA for the CDR3: TGTGCCAGCAGCTTAGCGGGACAGGGAGGCAAAAACATTCAGTACTTC.

The chain has TRBV6-2 or TRBV6-3 and TRBJ1-6, with D maybe TRBD1 (6 bases). From germline, CDR1 is MNHEY and CDR2 SVGEGT. Trimming pared 6 bases from V and 5 bases from J, leaving 14 bases between. The CDR3 runs to 15 residues. The CDR3 sequence: CASSLDRTDNSPLHF. CDR3 DNA: TGTGCCAGCAGCCTCGACAGGACGGATAATTCACCCCTCCACTTT.

V is TRBV28 and J is TRBJ1-2; 8 bases agree with TRBD1. Trimming cost V 6 bases and J 4 bases; bases outside gene matches: 7. This CDR3 contains 14 residues. Looked up from germline, CDR1 is MDHEN and CDR2 is SYDVKM. The CDR3 sequence is CASSQPTGVYGYTF. DNA for the CDR3: TGTGCCAGCAGCCAACCGACAGGGGTCTATGGCTACACCTTC.